This T cell receptor beta chain appears in the sequencing data of a study of regulatory T cells in long-lasting Graves disease listed by TCRdb under 2021. Looking at the study overall: In the newly diagnosed Graves' disease group, patients had been taking antithyroid drugs for less than 3 months. A total of approximately 35 samples were covered by TCR sequencing, comprising approximately 13 persistent and about 20 newly diagnosed Graves' disease patients. The study took place in China and was registered as a clinical trial. This study used TCR sequencing and RNA sequencing of peripheral blood to compare persistent Graves' disease patients against newly diagnosed Graves' disease patients.

Note on this clonotype: The specificity of this receptor is unknown. Base qualities are not provided; no much larger clone lies one nucleotide away.

Counted from cysteine to phenylalanine, this CDR3 has 16 amino acids. The kept DNA is CDR3 alone, 48 bases in frame from the first base. Trimming removed 3 bases from V and 4 bases from J; the gene matches leave 9 bases unexplained. CDR1 SGHRS and CDR2 YFSETQ are derived from the germline V gene. Taken with the paper, the label for time point translates to: newly diagnosed GD, antithyroid drugs for less than 3 months. For both TCR sequencing and RNA sequencing, RNA was extracted from PBMCs using TRIzol. Graves' disease was diagnosed according to American Thyroid Association guidelines. Patients for the study were recruited at an endocrinology department in Xi'an, China. Each patient gave approximately 8.8 milliliters of peripheral blood, collected in an EDTA anticoagulant tube. PBMCs were isolated by Ficoll Paque Plus density gradient separation without further T cell sorting. RNA quality was checked with an Agilent 2100 Bioanalyzer and agarose gel, and concentration with a NanoDrop 2000.

The library was prepared using multiplex PCR. The instrument was an Illumina HiSeq 4000. To build TCR beta libraries, CDR3 regions were amplified by Arm-PCR using iRepertoire HTBI primers. Gel purification was performed on PCR products prior to sequencing. The authors' analysis ran thus. Gene usage analysis of CDR3 amino acid clonotypes used the 62 TRBV and about 15 TRBJ segments found across samples. COPE and FqMerger were used to merge the filtered high-quality paired reads into contigs. BLAST was used to align contigs to IMGT TRBV, TRBD and TRBJ reference genes, with CDR3 defined following IMGT. Any clonotype with a frequency above 0.1% was counted as a highly expanded clone. Shannon entropy served as the measure of repertoire diversity, while the Gini coefficient captured V-J evenness. A clonotype was considered public if more than one individual shared it. TCRdb cleaned the public reads at Q25 with fastp, built clones with MiXCR and kept in-frame beta chains. One record per CDR3 amino acid sequence lists the most common genes and DNA. Here the V and J calls rest on TCRdb's processing, not on the authors' analysis. The sample includes approximately 400,000 distinct CDR3 sequences, with under 15% observed a single time. Around 15% of the sample goes to the ten largest clones.

The research as a whole found: The authors acknowledged the small sample size as a limitation that may reduce accuracy. Persistent Graves' disease patients showed lower TCR Shannon entropy and fewer highly expanded clones than newly diagnosed patients, suggesting clonal expansion. A larger number of public clonotypes was shared among persistent patients (2,741) than among newly diagnosed patients (roughly 930). Only the TCR beta chain was sequenced and analyzed. Preferential use of TRBV28, TRBJ1-2 and TRBJ2-5 was observed in persistent disease, whereas TRBV20-1 and TRBJ2-1 were favored in newly diagnosed disease. Only peripheral blood was studied, because thyroid tissue, the primary lesion, was inaccessible.

The sample also formed part of further work on T cells in Graves' hyperthyroidism and ophthalmopathy. From the second report: A patient counted as having stable Graves' hyperthyroidism if no progression to ophthalmopathy occurred over 18 months of follow-up. The hyperthyroidism patients were between 18 and 65 years old and newly diagnosed, with a disease duration of less than 2 months. The study excluded patients with uncontrolled infections, other autoimmune diseases, pregnancy or lactation. Diagnoses were based on clinical symptoms, serum thyroxine and TRAb, thyroid ultrasound and orbital computed tomography. A first-round RT-PCR of the TCR CDR3 used the HTBI primer set with the Qiagen OneStep RT-PCR kit. Most expanded thyroid clonotypes (frequency above 0.001) were also detected in blood, suggesting blood repertoires may reflect thyroid immune responses. In cross-validation, a model built on a 13 V-J signature told ophthalmopathy apart from stable hyperthyroidism with approximately 90% sensitivity and around 81% specificity, and in testing the same model reached 80%/75%. In validation, progression to ophthalmopathy was predicted by the model with 65% to 71% sensitivity and just over 72% specificity, a median of approximately 7.1 months before onset. To identify distinguishing TCR V-J signatures, a discovery cohort of around 100 patients was used, comprising some 45 with Graves' ophthalmopathy and approximately 57 with stable Graves' hyperthyroidism. Prospective prediction of ophthalmopathy was tested in an independent validation cohort consisting of roughly 19 hyperthyroidism patients and around 16 patients who later progressed to ophthalmopathy. The roughly 100 discovery patients were randomly divided into training and test sets at a 7:3 ratio. The study also compared thyroid tissue and blood T-cell repertoires from about six Graves' hyperthyroidism patients. After blood sampling, hyperthyroidism patients were treated with methimazole at a starting dose of 30 mg daily, and ophthalmopathy patients were treated with high-dose intravenous methylprednisolone. A second multiplex PCR round built the libraries, followed by size selection and purification. Libraries were sequenced paired-end with 100 bp reads on an Illumina HiSeq2000. SOAPnuke was used to process the raw data, with reads discarded if the reads contained adapters or uncalled bases, had a mean Phred below 15, or lacked an exact constant-primer or identifier match. COPE v1.2.5 was used to merge high-quality paired reads, and clonotypes were defined as unique nucleotide sequences. MiTCR v1.1 was used to align clonotypes to the IMGT TRBV, TRBD and TRBJ reference segments. The analysis included only V-J combinations with a frequency above 0.0001, which together covered more than 98% of the repertoires. A TCS score was defined as the ratio of F50 (clonal expansion) to E x V (chaos), with BLOSUM62-based TCRdist applied between CDR3 peptides within each V-J. Welch's t-statistics and random forest reduced approximately 520 V-J features to 13, which were used in a naive Bayes classifier (R e1071). Sample size was not statistically predetermined, and investigators were not blinded to group allocation. The paper reports TCR Vbeta CDR3 sequencing of 135 peripheral blood samples: over 40 ophthalmopathy, roughly 80 hyperthyroidism and approximately 17 progressor patients.

This clonotype originated in a woman aged 25 to 39 with Graves disease. Donor details come from another sample of the same person, matched by shared clones. This material consisted of peripheral blood mononuclear cells (PBMCs), taken at new diagnosis, from a patient treated with antithyroid drugs. The V and J segments used are TRBV5-1 and TRBJ2-2, with 7 bases aligning to TRBD2. The sequence in DNA is TGCGCCAGCAGCTCGGTAGGACTAGTGGGCACCGGGGAGCTGTTTTTT. This sequence encodes CASSSVGLVGTGELFF.